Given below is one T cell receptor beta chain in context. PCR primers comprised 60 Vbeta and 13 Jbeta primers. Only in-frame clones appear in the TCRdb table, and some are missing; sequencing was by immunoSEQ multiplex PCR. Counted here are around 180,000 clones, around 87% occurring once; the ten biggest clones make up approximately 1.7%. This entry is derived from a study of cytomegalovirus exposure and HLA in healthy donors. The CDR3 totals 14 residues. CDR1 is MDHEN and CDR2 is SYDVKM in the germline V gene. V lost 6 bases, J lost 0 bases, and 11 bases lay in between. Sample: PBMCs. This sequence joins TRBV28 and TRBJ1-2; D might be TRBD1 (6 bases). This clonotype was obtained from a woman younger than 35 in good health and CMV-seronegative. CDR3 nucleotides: TGTGCCAGCAGACCTGGGACAACTAACTATGGCTACACCTTC. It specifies CASRPGTTNYGYTF.